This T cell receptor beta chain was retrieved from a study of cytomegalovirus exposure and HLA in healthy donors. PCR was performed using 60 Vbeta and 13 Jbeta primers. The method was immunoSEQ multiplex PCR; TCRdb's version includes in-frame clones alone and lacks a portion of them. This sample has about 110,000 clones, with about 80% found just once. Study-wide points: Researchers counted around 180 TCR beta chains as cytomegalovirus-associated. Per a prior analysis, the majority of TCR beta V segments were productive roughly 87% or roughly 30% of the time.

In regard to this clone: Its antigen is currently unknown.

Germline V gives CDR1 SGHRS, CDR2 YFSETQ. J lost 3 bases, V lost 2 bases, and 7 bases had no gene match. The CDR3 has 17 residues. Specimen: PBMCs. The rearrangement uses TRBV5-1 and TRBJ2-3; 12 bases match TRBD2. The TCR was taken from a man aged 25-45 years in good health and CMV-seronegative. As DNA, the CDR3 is TGCGCCAGCAGCTTCCCTAGCGGGAGGGCCGATACAGATACGCAGTATTTT. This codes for CASSFPSGRADTDTQYF.